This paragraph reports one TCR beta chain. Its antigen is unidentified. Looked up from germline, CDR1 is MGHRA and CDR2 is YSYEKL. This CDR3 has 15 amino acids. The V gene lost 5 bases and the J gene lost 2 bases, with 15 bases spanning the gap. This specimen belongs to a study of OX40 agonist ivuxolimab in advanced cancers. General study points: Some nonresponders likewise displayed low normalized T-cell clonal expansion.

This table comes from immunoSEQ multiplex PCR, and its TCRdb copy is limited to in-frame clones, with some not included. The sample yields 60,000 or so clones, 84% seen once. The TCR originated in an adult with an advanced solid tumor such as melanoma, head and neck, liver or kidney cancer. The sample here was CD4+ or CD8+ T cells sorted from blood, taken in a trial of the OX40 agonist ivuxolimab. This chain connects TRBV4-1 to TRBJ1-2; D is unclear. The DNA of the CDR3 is TGCGCCAGCAGCGACGTCCGGGAGGCCAACTATGGCTACACCTTC. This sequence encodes CASSDVREANYGYTF.